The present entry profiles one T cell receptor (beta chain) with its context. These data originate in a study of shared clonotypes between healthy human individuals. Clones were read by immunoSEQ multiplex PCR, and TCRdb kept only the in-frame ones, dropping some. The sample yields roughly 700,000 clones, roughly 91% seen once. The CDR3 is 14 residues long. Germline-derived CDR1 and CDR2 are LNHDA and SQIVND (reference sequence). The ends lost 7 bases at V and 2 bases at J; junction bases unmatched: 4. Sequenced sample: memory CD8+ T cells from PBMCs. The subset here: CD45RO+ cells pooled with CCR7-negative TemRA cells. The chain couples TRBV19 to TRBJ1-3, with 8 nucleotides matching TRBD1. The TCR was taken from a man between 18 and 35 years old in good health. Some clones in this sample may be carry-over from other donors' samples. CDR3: CASIQGAAGNTIYF. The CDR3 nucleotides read TGTGCCAGTATCCAGGGGGCGGCTGGAAACACCATATATTTT.